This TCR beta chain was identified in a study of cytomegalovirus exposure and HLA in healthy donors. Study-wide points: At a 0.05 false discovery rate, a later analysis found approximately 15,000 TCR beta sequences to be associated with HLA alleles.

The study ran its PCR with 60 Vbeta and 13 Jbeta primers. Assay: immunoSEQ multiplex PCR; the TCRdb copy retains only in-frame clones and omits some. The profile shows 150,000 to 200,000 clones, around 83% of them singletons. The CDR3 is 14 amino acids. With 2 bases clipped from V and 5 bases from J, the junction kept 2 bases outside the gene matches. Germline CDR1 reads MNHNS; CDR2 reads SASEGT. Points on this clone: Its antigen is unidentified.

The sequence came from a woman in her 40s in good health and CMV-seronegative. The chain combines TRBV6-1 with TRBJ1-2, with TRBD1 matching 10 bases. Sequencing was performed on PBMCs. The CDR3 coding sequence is TGTGCCAGCAGTGAAAGGGGACAGGGGTATGGCTACACCTTC. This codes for CASSERGQGYGYTF.